This T cell receptor (beta chain) was sequenced during a study of long-term antiretroviral therapy in people with HIV. Treatment for every participant with HIV took place in the United States. Survey-level resolution applied to immunoSEQ assay v3.0. Sequencing used immunoSEQ multiplex PCR; TCRdb keeps in-frame clones, though not all of them. The sample records some 15,000 clones, around 84% being singletons. This specimen consisted of unsorted PBMCs, obtained 0.1 years after starting antiretroviral therapy. The clonotype comes from a man younger than 35 with HIV.

CDR3 sequence reads: CASSLSKDSYGYTF. As DNA, the CDR3 is TGTGCCAGCAGTTTATCGAAGGACAGCTATGGCTACACCTTC. The V gene is TRBV27, the J gene TRBJ1-2, with D possibly being TRBD1 (6 bases). Germline V gene data show CDR1 as MNHEY and CDR2 as SMNVEV (reference sequence). This CDR3 is 14 amino acids long. V was cut by 0 bases and J by 4 bases, with 9 bases left in between.